Listed below are T cell receptor beta chains from one sample, sequenced in a study of follicular helper T cells after annual influenza vaccination. Sequenced by immunoSEQ multiplex PCR; TCRdb stores in-frame clones only, minus some. The profile shows some 13,000 clones, around 75% of them singletons. Source: CXCR5- memory CD4+ T cells sorted from blood, taken on the day of influenza vaccination. The receptors here all came from an adult who received the influenza vaccine. Each CDR3 is given with its conserved first and last residue. D genes are given only for firm matches. A clone size is listed for some rows: how often the clone was seen (once, few, many), or a class if it is expanded.

abundance	v_gene	j_gene	d_gene	CDR3aa	CDR3nt
once	TRBV7-2	TRBJ2-7	.	CASSLAGGVQEQYF	TGTGCCAGCAGCTTAGCCGGGGGCGTTCAGGAGCAGTACTTC
.	TRBV5-1	TRBJ2-1	TRBD2	CASSRSGVTEQFF	TGCGCCAGCAGCCGTAGCGGGGTAACTGAGCAGTTCTTC
.	TRBV9	TRBJ1-2	.	CASSAQGTGGYTF	TGTGCCAGCAGCGCACAGGGTACGGGGGGCTACACCTTC
.	TRBV5-1	TRBJ2-1	TRBD2	CASSPLSSGGAYNEQFF	TGCGCCAGCAGCCCTCTATCTAGCGGGGGGGCCTACAATGAGCAGTTCTTC
few	TRBV9	TRBJ2-7	.	CASSVGSGTEQYF	TGTGCCAGCAGCGTAGGATCGGGGACCGAGCAGTACTTC
.	TRBV6-6	TRBJ1-5	.	CASSYSKGKNQPQHF	TGTGCCAGCAGTTACTCGAAAGGGAAGAATCAGCCCCAGCATTTT
.	TRBV7-2	TRBJ2-7	.	CASSLEPEPYEQYF	TGTGCCAGCAGCTTGGAGCCCGAACCCTACGAGCAGTACTTC
.	TRBV21-1	TRBJ1-1	.	CASSKEGRNTEAFF	TGTGCCAGCAGCAAAGAGGGGCGGAACACTGAAGCTTTCTTT
few	TRBV7-9	TRBJ1-2	TRBD1	CASKTDREANYGYTF	TGTGCCAGCAAGACGGACAGGGAGGCTAACTATGGCTACACCTTC
few	TRBV9	TRBJ2-3	.	CASSVAGRTRTDTQYF	TGTGCCAGCAGCGTAGCGGGGCGGACCCGCACAGATACGCAGTATTTT
.	TRBV30	TRBJ2-1	TRBD2	CAESGTSGGEQFF	TGTGCCGAATCCGGGACTAGCGGGGGTGAGCAGTTCTTC
.	TRBV7-2	TRBJ1-1	.	CASSPLRQTAFF	TGTGCCAGCAGCCCTTTAAGACAGACGGCTTTCTTT
.	TRBV5-6	TRBJ2-3	TRBD2	CASSLLSGGADTQYF	TGTGCCAGCAGCTTGCTTAGCGGGGGCGCAGATACGCAGTATTTT
few	TRBV5-4	TRBJ2-7	TRBD1	CASSLTGGPISYEQYF	TGTGCCAGCAGCCTTACAGGGGGCCCTATCAGTTACGAGCAGTACTTC
.	TRBV7-2	TRBJ1-2	.	CASSLVATGGYTF	TGTGCCAGCAGCTTAGTGGCGACGGGGGGCTACACCTTC
.	TRBV18	TRBJ2-7	.	CASSPLDSPSYEQYF	TGTGCCAGCTCACCACTGGACAGCCCCTCCTACGAGCAGTACTTC
.	TRBV15	TRBJ1-4	.	CATSRSDGAGGEKLFF	TGTGCCACCAGCAGATCGGACGGGGCGGGAGGTGAAAAACTGTTTTTT
.	TRBV28	TRBJ2-3	TRBD2	CASSFWRGGSADTQYF	TGTGCCAGCAGTTTTTGGCGGGGGGGCAGTGCAGATACGCAGTATTTT
.	TRBV18	TRBJ1-2	TRBD1	CASSPGTVINYGYTF	TGTGCCAGCTCACCAGGGACAGTTATTAACTATGGCTACACCTTC
few	TRBV5-4	TRBJ2-2	.	CASSLGHGGGELFF	TGTGCCAGCAGCTTGGGACACGGAGGCGGGGAGCTGTTTTTT
.	TRBV5-4	TRBJ2-1	TRBD2	CASSSLRGGLHEQFF	TGTGCCAGCAGCTCCTTGCGGGGGGGCCTCCATGAGCAGTTCTTC
few	TRBV6-1	TRBJ1-5	TRBD1	CASRGQGRIYQPQHF	TGTGCCAGCAGGGGACAGGGGCGTATCTATCAGCCCCAGCATTTT
.	TRBV6-9	TRBJ2-3	.	CASSFLDTQYF	TGTGCCAGCAGTTTTCTGGATACGCAGTATTTT
.	TRBV27	TRBJ2-3	TRBD2	CASSLAGGTDTQYF	TGTGCCAGCAGCCTAGCGGGGGGCACAGATACGCAGTATTTT
.	TRBV2	TRBJ2-5	TRBD1	CASSEGRGGRGTQYF	TGTGCCAGCAGTGAGGGCCGAGGGGGCCGGGGGACCCAGTACTTC
.	TRBV28	TRBJ1-2	TRBD1	CASSLVQGAYGYTF	TGTGCCAGCAGTCTCGTACAGGGGGCCTATGGCTACACCTTC
few	TRBV7-8	TRBJ1-6	.	CASSEGSSYNSPLHF	TGTGCCAGCAGCGAGGGGAGCTCCTATAATTCACCCCTCCACTTT
.	TRBV6-1	TRBJ1-2	.	CASSDTVYGYTF	TGTGCCAGCAGTGACACCGTCTATGGCTACACCTTC
.	TRBV5-1	TRBJ2-7	.	CASSSEPNLSEQYF	TGCGCCAGCAGCTCGGAGCCAAACCTCTCCGAGCAGTACTTC
.	TRBV7-7	TRBJ2-5	TRBD2	CASSRSGGGETQYF	TGTGCCAGCAGCCGGAGCGGGGGAGGGGAGACCCAGTACTTC
once	TRBV2	TRBJ2-3	.	CASSEELDTQYF	TGTGCCAGCAGTGAAGAACTCGATACGCAGTATTTT
.	TRBV7-2	TRBJ2-7	TRBD1	CASSKRTGVAYEQYF	TGTGCCAGCAGCAAGAGGACAGGGGTGGCATACGAGCAGTACTTC
.	TRBV28	TRBJ1-5	.	CASSSDAGGYSNQPQHF	TGTGCCAGCAGTTCGGACGCGGGCGGATATAGCAATCAGCCCCAGCATTTT
.	TRBV2	TRBJ2-1	.	CASTIYLGSYNEQFF	TGTGCCAGCACCATTTACCTAGGGTCCTACAATGAGCAGTTCTTC
.	TRBV23-1	TRBJ2-5	TRBD2	CASRFLAGGQETQYF	TGCGCCAGCAGGTTCTTAGCGGGGGGGCAAGAAACCCAGTACTTC
few	TRBV7-8	TRBJ1-5	.	CASSLVGGQPQHF	TGTGCCAGCAGCTTAGTAGGGGGACAGCCCCAGCATTTT
.	TRBV7-2	TRBJ1-5	.	CASSLVPTGVQPQHF	TGTGCCAGCAGCTTAGTACCGACAGGAGTACAGCCCCAGCATTTT
.	TRBV6-6	TRBJ2-2	.	CASRGTGELFF	TGTGCCAGCAGGGGCACCGGGGAGCTGTTTTTT
.	TRBV5-1	TRBJ1-6	TRBD1	CASRATGTGNSPLHF	TGCGCCAGCAGGGCTACCGGGACAGGCAATTCACCCCTCCACTTT
.	TRBV5-4	TRBJ1-2	.	CASSPSNRDRNYGYTF	TGTGCCAGCAGCCCTTCAAATAGAGACAGGAACTATGGCTACACCTTC
.	TRBV11-2	TRBJ1-4	.	CASSPRMDSPIEKLFF	TGTGCCAGCAGCCCCAGGATGGACAGCCCGATTGAAAAACTGTTTTTT
.	TRBV29-1	TRBJ2-1	TRBD1	CSVFPLDRVDEQFF	TGCAGCGTTTTTCCGTTGGACAGGGTCGATGAGCAGTTCTTC
.	TRBV5-8	TRBJ2-2	TRBD2	CASSPVAGAAGELFF	TGTGCCAGCAGCCCGGTAGCGGGGGCGGCCGGGGAGCTGTTTTTT
.	TRBV7-2	TRBJ1-2	.	CASSLVRLSYGYTF	TGTGCCAGCAGCTTAGTCAGGCTGTCCTATGGCTACACCTTC
.	TRBV7-9	TRBJ2-2	.	CASSLYRINTGELFF	TGTGCCAGCAGCTTATACCGGATTAACACCGGGGAGCTGTTTTTT